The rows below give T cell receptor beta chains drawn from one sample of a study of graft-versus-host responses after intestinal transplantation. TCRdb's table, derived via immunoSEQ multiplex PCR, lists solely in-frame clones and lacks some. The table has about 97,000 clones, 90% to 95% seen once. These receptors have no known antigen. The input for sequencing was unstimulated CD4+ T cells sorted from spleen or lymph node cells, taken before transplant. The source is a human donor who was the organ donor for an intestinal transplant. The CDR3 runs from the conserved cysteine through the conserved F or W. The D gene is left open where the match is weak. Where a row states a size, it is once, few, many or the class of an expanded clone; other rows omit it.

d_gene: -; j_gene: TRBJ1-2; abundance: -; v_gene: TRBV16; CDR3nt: TGTGCCAGCAGCCGTTCCCCGGACAGTAACTATGGCTACACCTTC; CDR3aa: CASSRSPDSNYGYTF
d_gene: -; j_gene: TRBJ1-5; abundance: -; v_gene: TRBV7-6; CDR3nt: TGTGCCAGCAGCTTATCCCGGGGTCAGCCCCAGCATTTT; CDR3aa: CASSLSRGQPQHF
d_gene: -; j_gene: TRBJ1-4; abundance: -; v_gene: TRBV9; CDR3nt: TGTGCCAGCAGCCCCCAGGGATTAGGTGAAAAACTGTTTTTT; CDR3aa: CASSPQGLGEKLFF
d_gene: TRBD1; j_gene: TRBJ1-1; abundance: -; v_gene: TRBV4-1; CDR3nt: TGCGCCAGCAGCCAGGCGGGACAGGGGGCCACTGAAGCTTTCTTT; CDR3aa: CASSQAGQGATEAFF
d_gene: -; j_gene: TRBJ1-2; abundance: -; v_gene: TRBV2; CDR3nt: TGTGCCAGCAGTGATTGGACACTCATTCACTATGGCTACACCTTC; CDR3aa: CASSDWTLIHYGYTF
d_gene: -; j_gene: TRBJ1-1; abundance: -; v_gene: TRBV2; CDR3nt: TGTGCCAGCAGAATAGGAGGATTGAACACTGAAGCTTTCTTT; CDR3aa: CASRIGGLNTEAFF
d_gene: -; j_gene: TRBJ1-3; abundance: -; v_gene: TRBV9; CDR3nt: TGTGCCAGCAGCGTAAGGACCGGGAGCTCTGGAAACACCATATATTTT; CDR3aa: CASSVRTGSSGNTIYF
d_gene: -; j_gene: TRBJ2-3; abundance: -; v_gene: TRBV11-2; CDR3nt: TGTGCCAGCAGCTTCCGACCGGGACTCCAGCCAGATACGCAGTATTTT; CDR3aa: CASSFRPGLQPDTQYF
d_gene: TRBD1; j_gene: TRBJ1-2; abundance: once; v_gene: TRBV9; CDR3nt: TGTGCCAGCAGCGTAGACACAGGGGCCTATGGCTACACCTTC; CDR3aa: CASSVDTGAYGYTF
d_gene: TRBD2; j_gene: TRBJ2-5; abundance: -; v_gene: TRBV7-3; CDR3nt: TGTGCCAGCAGCCCAACTGCGGGGGGAGGGGAGACCCAGTACTTC; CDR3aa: CASSPTAGGGETQYF
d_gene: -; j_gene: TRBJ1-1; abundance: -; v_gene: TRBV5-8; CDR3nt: TGTGCCAGCAGCCTCGCAGCGGGGGCCGCTGAAGCTTTCTTT; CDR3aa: CASSLAAGAAEAFF
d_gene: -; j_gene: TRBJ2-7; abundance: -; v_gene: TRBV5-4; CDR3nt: TGTGCCAGCAGTCTCTTTTCCTACGAGCAGTACTTC; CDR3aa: CASSLFSYEQYF
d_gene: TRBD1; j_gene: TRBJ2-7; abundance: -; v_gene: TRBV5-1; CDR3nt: TGCGCCAGCAGCTTGGGACAGGGGGCCCAGTACTTC; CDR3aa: CASSLGQGAQYF
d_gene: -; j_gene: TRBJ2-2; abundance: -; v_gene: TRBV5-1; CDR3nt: TGCGCCAGCAGCTTGCGGGGGGCTGCCCCTCTCACCGGGGAGCTGTTTTTT; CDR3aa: CASSLRGAAPLTGELFF
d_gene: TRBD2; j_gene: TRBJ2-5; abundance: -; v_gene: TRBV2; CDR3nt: TGTGCCAGCAGGAAACTAGCGGAGACCCAGTACTTC; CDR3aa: CASRKLAETQYF
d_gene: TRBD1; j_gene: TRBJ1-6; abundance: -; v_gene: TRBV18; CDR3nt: TGTGCCAGCTCACGGGGACAGGGGTTCTACTTT; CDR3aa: CASSRGQGFYF
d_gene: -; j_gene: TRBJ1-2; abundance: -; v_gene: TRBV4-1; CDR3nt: TGCGCCAGCAGCCAAGAAGAGGGATTCGGTGGCTACACCTTC; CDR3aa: CASSQEEGFGGYTF
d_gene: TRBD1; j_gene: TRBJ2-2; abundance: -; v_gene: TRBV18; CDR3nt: TGTGCCAGCTCGCGACAGGGGGACACCGGGGAGCTGTTTTTT; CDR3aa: CASSRQGDTGELFF
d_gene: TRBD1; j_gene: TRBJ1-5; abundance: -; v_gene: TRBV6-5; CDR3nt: TGTGCCAGCAGATACGGGACAGCCTATAGCAATCAGCCCCAGCATTTT; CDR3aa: CASRYGTAYSNQPQHF
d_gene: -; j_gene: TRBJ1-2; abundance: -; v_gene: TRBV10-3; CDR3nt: TGTGCCATCAGTGAGTCGTTTGCCCAGGGCCTCTATGGCTACACCTTC; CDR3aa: CAISESFAQGLYGYTF
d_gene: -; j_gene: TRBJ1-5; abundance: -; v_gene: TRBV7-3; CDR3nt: TGTGCCAGCAGCCCAGACCTAATGCAGGGTGTAGGTCAGCCCCAGCATTTT; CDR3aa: CASSPDLMQGVGQPQHF
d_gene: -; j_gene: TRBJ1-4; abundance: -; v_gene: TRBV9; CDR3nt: TGTGCCAGCAGCGTTCGAGGTGCAACTAATGAAAAACTGTTTTTT; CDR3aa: CASSVRGATNEKLFF
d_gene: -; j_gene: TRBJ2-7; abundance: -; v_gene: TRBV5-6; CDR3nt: TGTGCCAGCAGCTTATCCGGACTAACCTACGAGCAGTACTTC; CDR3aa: CASSLSGLTYEQYF
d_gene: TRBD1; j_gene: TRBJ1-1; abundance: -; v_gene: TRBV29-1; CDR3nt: TGCAGCGGGAGACAGGGGGCGGACACTGAAGCTTTCTTT; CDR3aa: CSGRQGADTEAFF
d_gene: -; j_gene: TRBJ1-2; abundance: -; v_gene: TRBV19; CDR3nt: TGTGCCAGTACCATTAACAGCTATGGCTACACCTTC; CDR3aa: CASTINSYGYTF
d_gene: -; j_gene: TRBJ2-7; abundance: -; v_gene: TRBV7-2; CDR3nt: TGTGCCAGCAGCTTACAATCCTACGAGCAGTACTTC; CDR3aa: CASSLQSYEQYF
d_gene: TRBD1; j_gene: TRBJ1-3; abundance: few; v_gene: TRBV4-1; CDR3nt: TGCGCCAGCTCAAGCCCAACAGGGGTCTCTGGAAACACCATATATTTT; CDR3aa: CASSSPTGVSGNTIYF
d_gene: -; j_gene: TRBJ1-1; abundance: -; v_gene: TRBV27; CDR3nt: TGTGCCAGCAGTTACCGGGGGGACACTGAAGCTTTCTTT; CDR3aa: CASSYRGDTEAFF
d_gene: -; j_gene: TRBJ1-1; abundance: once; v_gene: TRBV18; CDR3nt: TGTGCCAGCTCAAAACAGGCGAACACTGAAGCTTTCTTT; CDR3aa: CASSKQANTEAFF
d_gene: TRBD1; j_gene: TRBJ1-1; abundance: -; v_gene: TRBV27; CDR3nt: TGTGCCAGCAGGCCTGGGACAGAAAACACTGAGGAATTCTTT; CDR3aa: CASRPGTENTEEFF
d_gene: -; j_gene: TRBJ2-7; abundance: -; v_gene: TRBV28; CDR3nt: TGTGCCAGCAGTTACAGGCCGTCCTACGAGCAGTACTTC; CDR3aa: CASSYRPSYEQYF
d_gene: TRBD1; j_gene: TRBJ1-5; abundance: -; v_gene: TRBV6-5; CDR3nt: TGTGCCAGCAGTTACCGACAGGGCACTCAGCCCCAGCATTTT; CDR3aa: CASSYRQGTQPQHF
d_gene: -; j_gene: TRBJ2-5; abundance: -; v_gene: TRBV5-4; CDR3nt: TGTGCCAGCAGCCATGGAGACCAAGAGACCCAGTACTTC; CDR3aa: CASSHGDQETQYF
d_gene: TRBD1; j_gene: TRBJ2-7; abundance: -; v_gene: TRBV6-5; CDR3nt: TGTGCCAGCAGTTACTCGACAGGGATGGGATCCTACGAGCAGTACTTC; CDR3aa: CASSYSTGMGSYEQYF
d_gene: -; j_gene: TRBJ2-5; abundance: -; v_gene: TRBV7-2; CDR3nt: TGTGCCAGCAGCTTAGCCTTACATCAAGAGACCCAGTACTTC; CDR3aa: CASSLALHQETQYF
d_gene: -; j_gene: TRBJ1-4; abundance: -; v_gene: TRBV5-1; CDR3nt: TGCGCCAGCGCCCGTACAGGGCTTAATGAAAAACTGTTTTTT; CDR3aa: CASARTGLNEKLFF
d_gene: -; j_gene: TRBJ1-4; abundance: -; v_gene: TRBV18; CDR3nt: TGTGCCAGCTCCTCAACGGCAACTAATGAAAAACTGTTTTTT; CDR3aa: CASSSTATNEKLFF
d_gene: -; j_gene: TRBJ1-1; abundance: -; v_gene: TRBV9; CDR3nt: TGTGCCAGCAGCGTACGGGGGGCAGCCGGGGACGCTGAAGCTTTCTTT; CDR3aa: CASSVRGAAGDAEAFF
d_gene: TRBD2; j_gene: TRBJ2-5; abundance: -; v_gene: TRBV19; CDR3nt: TGTGCCAGTAGGCTAGCGGGGGCCCTCGACAAGACCCAGTACTTC; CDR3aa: CASRLAGALDKTQYF
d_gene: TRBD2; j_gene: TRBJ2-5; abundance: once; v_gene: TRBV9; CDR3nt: TGTGCCAGCAGCGTAGATCCTAGCGGGGCTCAAGAGACCCAGTACTTC; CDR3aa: CASSVDPSGAQETQYF
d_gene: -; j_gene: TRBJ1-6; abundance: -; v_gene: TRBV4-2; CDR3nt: TGTGCCAGCAGCCAAGGCAAGGGGAGGAATTCACCCCTCCACTTT; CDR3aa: CASSQGKGRNSPLHF